The clone carrying this T cell receptor beta chain occurred once. Produced via immunoSEQ multiplex PCR; TCRdb's table is partial and in-frame only. The sample records about 660,000 clones, roughly 90% being singletons. This record comes from a study of shared T cell receptors in the human thymus. J was trimmed by 8 bases and V by 9 bases; bases with no gene match: 10. The CDR3 is made up of 13 amino acids. The germline V gene has CDR1 MNHNS and CDR2 SASEGT. This sample was shared with a second study, whose subject was human thymus T cells. That source reports: Corrective cardiac surgery supplied the resected thymus tissue.

The chain couples TRBV6-1 to TRBJ2-1; 7 bases match TRBD2. The clonotype was recovered from a boy younger than two with a congenital heart defect. Sequencing was carried out using thymocytes. The CDR3 region is CASLPGTTDEQFF. DNA of the CDR3: TGTGCCAGTCTCCCAGGGACTACCGATGAGCAGTTCTTC.